Presented here are 26 T cell receptor beta chains from one specimen sequenced in a study of blood T cell repertoires in COVID-19. Clones were sequenced by immunoSEQ multiplex PCR, and TCRdb holds only the in-frame ones, with some missing. The sample yields fewer than 120,000 clones, 88% seen once. The sample consisted of peripheral blood. These receptors came from a woman aged 45-65 years with acute or convalescent COVID-19.

This clone was picked up one time. Other DNA sequences in the sample encode the same CDR3. Here the CDR3 DNA reads TGTGCCAGCAGCTTAGGGCTAGCGGGAGGCTCGGATGAGCAGTTCTTC. It yields the protein CASSLGLAGGSDEQFF. The rearrangement links TRBV7-2 to TRBJ2-1, with 11 bases fitting TRBD2. Germline CDR1 is SGHTA and CDR2 is FQGNSA. J lost 8 bases, V lost 1 base, and 7 bases had no gene match. CDR3 size: 16 residues.

The rearrangement links TRBV7-2 to TRBJ2-2; weak D call: TRBD2 (5 bases). Trimming took 5 bases from V and 5 from J, leaving 18 bases between them. The CDR3 consists of 16 residues. From germline, CDR1 is SGHTA and CDR2 FQGNSA. CDR3 DNA: TGTGCCAGCAGCCCCGACTCTGGGCGCGGGACCGGGGAGCTGTTTTTT. Amino acids: CASSPDSGRGTGELFF.

The chain couples TRBV6-1 to TRBJ2-7, with TRBD2 as a possible D gene (6 bases). Per germline, CDR1 MNHNS and CDR2 SASEGT. V lost 2 bases and J lost 9, with 11 bases in between. The CDR3 is 12 residues long. CDR3 in DNA: TGTGCCAGCAGTGAACTGCCGCGGGGGCAGTACTTC. Protein product: CASSELPRGQYF.

The rearrangement joins TRBV3-1 (or the pseudogene TRBV3-2) to TRBJ2-3; 9 bases line up with TRBD2. The J segment lost 5 bases and the V segment lost 1 base, leaving 10 bases of the junction unmatched. The CDR3 contains 17 residues. Germline CDR1 reads LGHDT; CDR2 reads YNNKEL (reference sequence). The CDR3 is CASSQGTLAGAIDTQYF. The DNA of the CDR3 is TGTGCCAGCAGCCAAGGGACATTAGCGGGAGCAATAGATACGCAGTATTTT.

The genes are TRBV4-2 and TRBJ1-1; no firm D call. Trimming took 0 bases from V and 2 from J, leaving 7 bases between them. This CDR3 is 14 amino acids long. Germline V gene sequence: CDR1 LGHNA, CDR2 YNFKEQ. CDR3 nucleotide sequence: TGTGCCAGCAGCCAAGATGCAGAAAACACTGAAGCTTTCTTT. This translates into CASSQDAENTEAFF.

The J gene is TRBJ2-7, the V gene TRBV7-9; TRBD1 might be the D (6 bases). V was shortened by 2 bases and J by 0 bases, with 11 bases between the two germline ends. This CDR3 contains 15 residues. The germline gives CDR1 SEHNR, CDR2 FQNEAQ (reference sequence). The CDR3 nucleotides are TGTGCCAGCAGCTTACAACAGGGTGGCTCCTACGAGCAGTACTTC. Its protein is CASSLQQGGSYEQYF.

The V call is TRBV28, the J call TRBJ2-1; TRBD2 agrees at 8 bases. This CDR3 has 15 amino acids. Germline V gene lookup returns CDR1 MDHEN and CDR2 SYDVKM. V trimming: 5 bases; J trimming: 0 bases; junction bases outside the gene matches: 3. CDR3 sequence (DNA): TGTGCCAGCAGTAAGAGCGGGGGCTCCTACAATGAGCAGTTCTTC. Its translation: CASSKSGGSYNEQFF.

The chain couples TRBV11-3 to TRBJ2-1, with 7 bases fitting TRBD1. Germline loops: CDR1 SGHNT, CDR2 YENEEA. V was pared by 1 base and J by 8 bases, with 14 bases of the junction left unmatched. This CDR3 is built from 17 residues. This CDR3 is CASSLGGRGSVGDEQFF. Here the CDR3 DNA reads TGTGCCAGCAGCTTAGGTGGCAGGGGGTCGGTGGGCGATGAGCAGTTCTTC.

The table lists this clone with a count of one. CDR3 nucleotides: TGTGCCAGCAGTTTGAGGTGGCACGAGCAGTACTTC. Translation: CASSLRWHEQYF. The gene calls are TRBV28 and TRBJ2-7; D not certain. Trimming left V 3 bases short and J 5 bases short, with 8 bases between. In germline, CDR1 is MDHEN, CDR2 SYDVKM. The CDR3 is made up of 12 amino acids. The full variable domain, in which reference TRBV28 and TRBJ2-7 provide the parts outside the CDR3, is DVKVTQSSRYLVKRTGEKVFLECVQDMDHENMFWYRQDPGLGLRLIYFSYDVKMKEKGDIPEGYSVSREKKERFSLILESASTNQTSMYLCASSLRWHEQYFGPGTRLTVT.

The count of this clone is one. This sample also contains other DNA sequences that code for the same CDR3. This chain's CDR3 is CASSGRQLNTEAFF. CDR3 nucleotide sequence: TGTGCCAGCAGTGGGAGGCAACTGAACACTGAAGCTTTCTTT. The rearrangement links TRBV2 to TRBJ1-1; D not certain. Trimming stripped 4 bases from V and 0 bases from J, with 9 bases between. The germline V gene encodes CDR1 SNHLY and CDR2 FYNNEI. The CDR3 has 14 amino acids.

This sequence joins TRBV6-1 and TRBJ2-3, with 7 bases fitting TRBD2. In germline, CDR1 is MNHNS, CDR2 SASEGT. V lost 2 bases to trimming and J lost 0 bases; unmatched junction nucleotides: 8. The CDR3 consists of 17 residues. The DNA for the CDR3 is TGTGCCAGCAGTGAACTGCCTAGCGGACCCAGCACAGATACGCAGTATTTT. Translation gives CASSELPSGPSTDTQYF.

The V and J genes are TRBV18 and TRBJ2-6; TRBD2 is a possible D gene (6 bases). Germline CDR1 and CDR2: KGHSH and LQKENI. The CDR3 has 16 amino acids. The V end lost 2 bases, the J end lost 2 bases, and 10 bases lay between the germline ends. The chain's CDR3 is CASSPITGAGANVLTF. The CDR3 nucleotides are TGTGCCAGCTCACCAATAACGGGGGCTGGGGCCAACGTCCTGACTTTC. The whole variable domain, filled in from reference TRBV18 and TRBJ2-6, reads NAGVMQNPRHLVRRRGQEARLRCSPMKGHSHVYWYRQLPEEGLKFMVYLQKENIIDESGMPKERFSAEFPKEGPSILRIQQVVRGDSAAYFCASSPITGAGANVLTFGAGSRLTVL.

The chain is built from TRBV18 and TRBJ2-5; 8 bases match TRBD1. This CDR3 contains 14 residues. Per the germline V gene, CDR1 is KGHSH and CDR2 is LQKENI. Unmatched junction bases numbered 3, after V lost 3 bases and J lost 3 bases. Written as DNA, the CDR3 is TGTGCCAGCTCACCCCAACAGGGGGAAGAGACCCAGTACTTC. It encodes CASSPQQGEETQYF.

The rearrangement joins TRBV6-5 to TRBJ2-7; 10 bases match TRBD2. Germline V gene sequence: CDR1 MNHEY, CDR2 SVGAGI. The CDR3 consists of 15 residues. Trimming cost V 10 bases and J 6 bases; bases outside gene matches: 15. The CDR3 here is CATLEPGLAISEQYF. CDR3 coding DNA: TGTGCCACTCTAGAACCGGGACTAGCGATTTCCGAGCAGTACTTC.

This clone is a singleton in its sample. The rearrangement uses TRBV5-1 and TRBJ2-7, with TRBD2 matching 13 bases. CDR3 length: 16 residues. CDR1 is SGHRS and CDR2 is YFSETQ in the germline V gene. Trimming took 2 bases from V and 6 from J; bases not matched to a gene: 8. CDR3 bases: TGCGCCAGCAGCTTACGGACTAGCGGGAGCGGGGCCGAGCAGTACTTC. Translation: CASSLRTSGSGAEQYF.

The rearrangement uses TRBV19 and TRBJ1-1, with 7 bases lining up with TRBD1. The V gene end was trimmed by 7 bases and the J gene end by 1 base; junction bases not matched to a gene: 3. CDR1 is LNHDA, CDR2 SQIVND, per germline (reference sequence). The CDR3 length is 13 residues. DNA of the CDR3: TGTGCCAGTACCAGACAGGGGAACACTGAAGCTTTCTTT. It encodes CASTRQGNTEAFF.

This chain connects TRBV11-2 to TRBJ2-1; 11 positions match TRBD2. After removal of 2 bases from V and 6 bases from J, the junction contained 6 bases not matched to a gene. CDR1 is SGHAT, CDR2 FQNNGV, per germline. The CDR3 consists of 16 residues. This CDR3 is CASSLRSTSGTNEQFF. CDR3 in DNA: TGTGCCAGCAGCTTAAGGTCGACTAGCGGGACCAATGAGCAGTTCTTC. Filled out from reference TRBV11-2 and TRBJ2-1, the complete variable domain reads EAGVAQSPRYKIIEKRQSVAFWCNPISGHATLYWYQQILGQGPKLLIQFQNNGVVDDSQLPKDRFSAERLKGVDSTLKIQPAKLEDSAVYLCASSLRSTSGTNEQFFGPGTRLTVL.

The V call is TRBV3-1 (or the pseudogene TRBV3-2), the J call TRBJ2-2; maybe TRBD2 (5 bases). Germline CDR1 LGHDT, CDR2 YNNKEL (reference sequence). Trimming took off 0 bases at V and 4 bases at J, with 9 bases between the two ends. This CDR3 has 15 amino acids. The CDR3 region has the DNA TGTGCCAGCAGCCAAGATCTGGGAGTCACCGGGGAGCTGTTTTTT. Residues: CASSQDLGVTGELFF.

This sequence joins TRBV2 and TRBJ2-4; 7 bases agree with TRBD1. V was clipped by 6 bases and J by 1 base; unmatched bases: 3. Germline CDR1 SNHLY, CDR2 FYNNEI. CDR3 length: 14 amino acids. CDR3 nucleotides: TGTGCCAGCAGAATGGGACAGGCCAAAAACATTCAGTACTTC. As protein: CASRMGQAKNIQYF. Together with reference TRBV2 and TRBJ2-4, the CDR3 gives the full variable domain: EPEVTQTPSHQVTQMGQEVILRCVPISNHLYFYWYRQILGQKVEFLVSFYNNEISEKSEIFDDQFSVERPDGSNFTLKIRSTKLEDSAMYFCASRMGQAKNIQYFGAGTRLSVL.

V usage is TRBV30 and J usage is TRBJ2-5; D perhaps matches TRBD1 (6 bases). Germline loops: CDR1 GTSNPN, CDR2 SVGIG (reference sequence). The CDR3 extends over 14 amino acids. Trimming left V 4 bases short and J 5 bases short, with 17 bases between. In nucleotides, the CDR3 is TGTGCCTGGACCCCCTCCCCACAGGGCGAGACCCAGTACTTC. It encodes CAWTPSPQGETQYF.

V is TRBV18 and J is TRBJ2-5; D is undetermined. The V gene's germline CDR1 is KGHSH and CDR2 LQKENI. The CDR3 loop spans 12 amino acids. Trimming removed 6 bases at V and 2 bases at J, with 7 bases between. CDR3 sequence (DNA): TGTGCCAGCTCCGGTTTTCAAGAGACCCAGTACTTC. It yields the protein CASSGFQETQYF.

This sequence joins TRBV24-1 and TRBJ2-1; TRBD2 aligns across 9 bases. Germline values: CDR1 KGHDR, CDR2 SFDVKD. With V trimmed by 6 bases and J by 10 bases, 12 bases remained unmatched. The CDR3 is 15 amino acids. The CDR3 here is CATSRGLAGFTEQFF. The CDR3 DNA sequence: TGTGCCACCAGTAGGGGTCTAGCGGGGTTTACGGAGCAGTTCTTC.

This chain uses TRBV3-1 (or the pseudogene TRBV3-2) with TRBJ2-1; TRBD2 matches at 9 bases. Germline-derived CDR1 and CDR2 are LGHDT and YNNKEL (reference sequence). The length of the CDR3 is 16 residues. J lost 4 bases, V lost 4 bases, and 8 bases had no gene match. In DNA form, the CDR3 reads TGTGCCAGCAGCCTGGGCCTAGCGGGATTTTACAATGAGCAGTTCTTC. As protein: CASSLGLAGFYNEQFF.

The chain employs TRBV5-1 and TRBJ2-3; TRBD1 is a possible D gene (7 bases). The CDR3 sequence is 17 residues long. Trimming took off 5 bases at V and 1 base at J, with 20 bases between the two ends. Germline CDR1 SGHRS, CDR2 YFSETQ. The CDR3 DNA reads as TGCGCCAGCAGACCAGGCGGGACAGCAATAGGCACAGATACGCAGTATTTT. This gives the protein CASRPGGTAIGTDTQYF.

The gene calls are TRBV5-1 and TRBJ2-1; the match to TRBD2 covers 14 bases. J was trimmed by 6 bases and V by 1 base; bases with no gene match: 3. Per germline, CDR1 SGHRS and CDR2 YFSETQ. The CDR3 sequence is 16 residues long. CDR3 bases: TGCGCCAGCAGCTTGATGACTAGCGGGAGGGCCAATGAGCAGTTCTTC. Protein: CASSLMTSGRANEQFF.

This chain uses TRBV12-2 with TRBJ2-1; TRBD2 is the table's D call and was not checked against the DNA. TRBV12-2 represents a pseudogene. The CDR3 is 19 residues long. For the CDR3, the DNA is TGTGCAAGTCGCACGCAACGACACGTAAGCGGGAGGGGTTACAATGAGCAGTTCTTC. Translating it yields CASRTQRHVSGRGYNEQFF.